The next 21 T cell receptor beta chains were all read from a single sample in a study of blood T cell repertoires in COVID-19 (dated by TCRdb to between 2020 and 2021). The library relied on the immunoSEQ multiplex PCR assay. This is the immuneACCESS table as TCRdb keeps it, with only in-frame sequences that have V and J called. A part of the clones is gone; compared with another copy, unresolved V genes explain less than half, and the rest is unexplained. Here the sample has some 110,000 clones; around 85% occur a single time. Clones ranked in the top ten supply 2% to 3% of the sample. Source material: peripheral blood. These TCRs come from a man aged 50 or older with acute or convalescent COVID-19.

The chain carries TRBV20-1 and TRBJ2-1; 11 nucleotides agree with TRBD2. J gave up 4 bases and V 3 bases, and 5 bases lay outside the gene matches. The CDR3 spans 15 residues. Germline V CDR1 and CDR2: DFQATT, SNEGSKA (reference sequence). The CDR3 DNA reads as TGCAGTGCTAGTGGCGGGACTAGCGGATACAATGAGCAGTTCTTC. This codes for CSASGGTSGYNEQFF.

The chain joins TRBV4-1 to TRBJ1-2, with D uncertain. Trimming pared 1 base from V and 2 bases from J, leaving 8 bases between. In germline, CDR1 is MGHRA, CDR2 YSYEKL. The CDR3 runs 14 residues. The CDR3 reads CASSQGFSNYGYTF. For the CDR3, the DNA is TGCGCCAGCAGCCAAGGTTTCTCCAACTATGGCTACACCTTC.

This sequence joins TRBV5-1 and TRBJ2-7, with TRBD2 matching 9 bases. The V segment lost 0 bases and the J segment 7 bases; nucleotides outside the gene matches: 8. The CDR3 is made up of 15 amino acids. Germline V lookup: CDR1 SGHRS, CDR2 YFSETQ. DNA of the CDR3: TGCGCCAGCAGCTTGGGGGCTAGCGGGGTAAATGAGCAGTACTTC. The encoded protein is CASSLGASGVNEQYF. Using reference TRBV5-1 and TRBJ2-7 for the parts outside the CDR3, the full variable domain is KAGVTQTPRYLIKTRGQQVTLSCSPISGHRSVSWYQQTPGQGLQFLFEYFSETQRNKGNFPGRFSGRQFSNSRSEMNVSTLELGDSALYLCASSLGASGVNEQYFGPGTRLTVT.

This clone has just a few counts. The rearrangement joins TRBV7-9 to TRBJ1-2; the D gene is possibly TRBD1 (6 bases). CDR3 length: 14 amino acids. CDR1 is SEHNR and CDR2 is FQNEAQ in the germline V gene (reference sequence). Trimming removed 2 bases at V and 8 bases at J, with 15 bases between. CDR3 in DNA: TGTGCCAGCAGCTTATACCGGGGGGCGCGAGGCTACACCTTC. Amino acid sequence: CASSLYRGARGYTF.

The chain is built from TRBV5-6 and TRBJ2-2; TRBD1 is a possible D gene (7 bases). Germline CDR1 and CDR2: SGHDT and YYEEEE. Trimming took 3 bases from V and 0 from J, leaving 12 bases between them. The CDR3 length is 16 residues. DNA for the CDR3: TGTGCCAGCAGCTGGCGGGACAGAACGAACACCGGGGAGCTGTTTTTT. Protein sequence: CASSWRDRTNTGELFF.

CDR3 DNA sequence: TGTGCCAGCAGCGTAGGCCCGGGCACTGAAGCTTTCTTT. This translates into CASSVGPGTEAFF. V and J are TRBV9 and TRBJ1-1, with D unresolved. V was trimmed by 0 bases and J by 4 bases, leaving 7 bases between them. Per the germline V gene, CDR1 is SGDLS and CDR2 is YYNGEE. CDR3 size: 13 residues.

This chain connects TRBV27 to TRBJ2-7, with TRBD2 matching over 12 bases. The trim removed 5 bases at V and 7 bases at J, leaving 12 bases unmatched. CDR3 length: 16 amino acids. CDR1 is MNHEY and CDR2 is SMNVEV in the germline V gene (reference sequence). The chain's CDR3 is CASSPILAGGPQEQYF. For the CDR3, the DNA is TGTGCCAGCAGTCCTATTCTAGCGGGAGGGCCCCAAGAGCAGTACTTC.

This clone was detected once. This chain joins TRBV18 and TRBJ2-5, with D tentatively TRBD1 (6 bases). V lost 7 bases and J lost 2, with 17 bases in between. Germline V gene sequence: CDR1 KGHSH, CDR2 LQKENI. The CDR3 extends over 15 amino acids. CDR3 loop: CASYPDSRGQETQYF. In nucleotides, the CDR3 is TGTGCCAGCTACCCGGATTCCAGGGGACAAGAGACCCAGTACTTC.

The chain couples TRBV6-1 to TRBJ1-6; 8 bases match TRBD1. CDR1 is MNHNS, CDR2 SASEGT, per germline. Unmatched junction bases numbered 7, after V lost 3 bases and J lost 9 bases. This CDR3 has 15 residues. For the CDR3, the DNA is TGTGCCAGCAGTGAGTTAACAGGGGGATTTTCACCCCTCCACTTT. As protein: CASSELTGGFSPLHF.

The chain uses TRBV19 and TRBJ1-5; D is undetermined. The CDR3 spans 13 residues. Germline assignment: CDR1 LNHDA and CDR2 SQIVND (reference sequence). V lost 5 bases and J lost 6, with 11 bases in between. The CDR3 region is CASSGEAGQPQHF. CDR3 nucleotides: TGTGCCAGTAGTGGGGAGGCGGGTCAGCCCCAGCATTTT.

Written as DNA, the CDR3 is TGCGCCAGCAGCCTACAGGGCTCTTCTGGTGCTTTCTTT. Protein: CASSLQGSSGAFF. J is TRBJ1-1 and V is TRBV4-1; D may be TRBD1 (6 bases). Germline-derived CDR1 and CDR2 are MGHRA and YSYEKL. V lost 4 bases and J lost 11, with 17 bases in between. This CDR3 comprises 13 residues.

The genes are TRBV27 and TRBJ2-7, with a tentative D call TRBD1 (5 bases). CDR3 length: 13 residues. V lost 3 bases and J lost 2, with 8 bases in between. Germline lookup yields CDR1 MNHEY and CDR2 SMNVEV (reference sequence). CDR3: CASSFQDTYEQYF. CDR3 nucleotides: TGTGCCAGCAGTTTTCAGGACACCTACGAGCAGTACTTC.

The V and J genes are TRBV6-4 and TRBJ1-5, with D unresolved. This CDR3 contains 15 residues. V dropped 3 bases and J dropped 3 bases, with 12 bases sitting between them. Germline V gene lookup returns CDR1 MRHNA and CDR2 SNTAGT. For the CDR3, the DNA is TGTGCCAGCAGTGATGGCCGATGGCTCAATCAGCCCCAGCATTTT. This codes for CASSDGRWLNQPQHF.

This clone is a singleton in its sample. This chain uses TRBV27 with TRBJ2-1; TRBD1 aligns across 9 bases. Germline CDR1 MNHEY, CDR2 SMNVEV (reference sequence). V was clipped by 3 bases and J by 7 bases; unmatched bases: 7. The CDR3 totals 15 residues. Here the CDR3 DNA reads TGTGCCAGCAGTTTTTCCGGGACAGGGTGGAATGAGCAGTTCTTC. This codes for CASSFSGTGWNEQFF.

V is TRBV18 and J is TRBJ2-3; 12 bases match TRBD2. The CDR3 contains 16 residues. J gave up 4 bases and V 3 bases, and 5 bases lay outside the gene matches. Germline CDR1 reads KGHSH; CDR2 reads LQKENI. CDR3 DNA sequence: TGTGCCAGCTCACCCTCCCTAGCGGGGGGGCCAGATACGCAGTATTTT. This translates into CASSPSLAGGPDTQYF. The full variable domain, its missing parts supplied by reference TRBV18 and TRBJ2-3, is NAGVMQNPRHLVRRRGQEARLRCSPMKGHSHVYWYRQLPEEGLKFMVYLQKENIIDESGMPKERFSAEFPKEGPSILRIQQVVRGDSAAYFCASSPSLAGGPDTQYFGPGTRLTVL.

The CDR3 sequence: CASSSRMRASTDTQYF. The CDR3 DNA reads TGTGCCAGCAGTTCGCGTATGAGGGCTAGCACAGATACGCAGTATTTT. The rearrangement links TRBV27 to TRBJ2-3, with TRBD2 as a possible D gene (5 bases). The CDR3 is 16 residues long. The V end was cut by 4 bases, the J end by 0 bases, with 14 bases between. Germline V gene lookup returns CDR1 MNHEY and CDR2 SMNVEV (reference sequence).

The chain recombines TRBV10-1 with TRBJ2-1; TRBD1 matches 8 bases. Germline V gene data show CDR1 as WNHNN and CDR2 as SYGVQD (reference sequence). The CDR3 loop spans 14 amino acids. Losses at the gene ends were 6 bases for V and 9 bases for J; bases not matched to a gene: 10. The CDR3 bases are TGCGCCAGCAGCCGGGGACAGGTGGCGGGTGAGCAGTTCTTC. This sequence encodes CASSRGQVAGEQFF.

This chain connects TRBV3-1 (or the pseudogene TRBV3-2) to TRBJ2-5; D is possibly TRBD1 (6 bases). This CDR3 region has 13 residues. Germline V gene lookup returns CDR1 LGHDT and CDR2 YNNKEL (reference sequence). V was cut by 2 bases and J by 5 bases, with 9 bases left in between. CDR3: CASSQNRAETQYF. CDR3 nucleotide sequence: TGTGCCAGCAGCCAAAACAGGGCGGAGACCCAGTACTTC.

This rearrangement joins TRBV21-1 to TRBJ2-5; TRBD2, the D gene given by the table, was not confirmed from the DNA. TRBV21-1 is a documented pseudogene. There are 13 residues in the CDR3. CDR3 amino acids: CASSKRGGETQYF. As DNA, the CDR3 is TGTGCCAGCAGCAAAAGGGGGGGTGAGACCCAGTACTTC.

The V and J genes are TRBV24-1 and TRBJ1-6, with 8 nucleotides matching TRBD1. The V and J ends lost 3 bases and 5 bases, in that order; junction bases with no gene match: 2. Germline CDR1 reads KGHDR; CDR2 reads SFDVKD. The CDR3 has 15 amino acids. Written as DNA, the CDR3 is TGTGCCACCAGTGATCCGGGACAGGATAATTCACCCCTCCACTTT. Its translation is CATSDPGQDNSPLHF.

The rearrangement joins TRBV7-8 to TRBJ2-3; tentatively, D is TRBD2 (5 bases). This CDR3 contains 13 residues. Germline CDR1 SGHVS, CDR2 FQNEAQ. Trimming removed 1 base at V and 6 bases at J, with 8 bases between. CDR3 in amino acids: CASSLGLADTQYF. CDR3 nucleotide sequence: TGTGCCAGCAGCTTAGGCTTAGCGGATACGCAGTATTTT.